These T cell receptor beta chains were read from a single sample in a study of T cells in Graves' hyperthyroidism and ophthalmopathy. In TCRdb, the multiplex PCR reads were re-called with MiXCR into one record per CDR3 protein. The table includes some 760,000 distinct CDR3 sequences, 12% to 15% detected once. What was sequenced was blood. These receptors were collected from a young woman with Graves' hyperthyroidism. The CDR3 runs from the conserved cysteine through the conserved F or W. The D gene is left open where the match is weak. Size is stated for part of the rows, as once, few or many counts, or as a class when the clone is expanded.

few	TRBD2	TRBV5-1	TRBJ2-1	TGCGCCAGCAGCTTGGCTAGCGGGAGGGCCCTCGGATTCTGGAATGAGCAGTTCTTC	CASSLASGRALGFWNEQFF
-	TRBD2	TRBV29-1	TRBJ2-3	TGCAGCGTTGAGGAGGGGTCGGGACTAGCGGGAGCGTGGACAGATACGCAGTATTTT	CSVEEGSGLAGAWTDTQYF
-	TRBD2	TRBV5-1	TRBJ2-1	TGCGCCAGCAGCCCGCTACGGACTAGCGGAATATACAATGAGCAGTTCTTC	CASSPLRTSGIYNEQFF
once	TRBD2	TRBV25-1	TRBJ2-1	TGTGCCAGCAGTGAATTTACGGGAGGGAACTCCTACAATGAGCAGTTCTTC	CASSEFTGGNSYNEQFF
few	-	TRBV29-1	TRBJ1-2	TGCAGCGCCCTCAGACACGGTGATGGCTACACCTTC	CSALRHGDGYTF
many	TRBD1	TRBV12-3/TRBV12-4	TRBJ2-2	TGTGCCAGCAGTCCGGCAGGGGGCAGGGACGGGGAGCTGTTTTTT	CASSPAGGRDGELFF
many	-	TRBV6-2/TRBV6-3	TRBJ1-5	TGTGCCAGCAATCGGGGGCGAAATCAGCCCCAGCATTTT	CASNRGRNQPQHF
many	-	TRBV12-3/TRBV12-4	TRBJ2-7	TGTGCCAGCAGTTTGACCGGCAGGGGATACGAGCAGTACTTC	CASSLTGRGYEQYF
-	TRBD2	TRBV15	TRBJ2-7	TGTGCCACCAGCAGAGATAGCGGGGGGCCCTACGAGCAGTACTTC	CATSRDSGGPYEQYF
-	-	TRBV6-9	TRBJ2-7	TGTGCCAGCAGTTACGGGGGGACATTTGATTCCTACGAGCAGTACTTC	CASSYGGTFDSYEQYF
many	TRBD2	TRBV11-2	TRBJ2-7	TGTGCCAGCAGCTCCCGGACTAGCAACCACGAGCAGTACTTC	CASSSRTSNHEQYF
many	TRBD1	TRBV7-9	TRBJ1-4	TGTGCCATCCACCCGTGGGGGGACAGGGAGGAGTCGACTGAAAAACTGTTTTTT	CAIHPWGDREESTEKLFF
-	TRBD2	TRBV12-3/TRBV12-4	TRBJ2-5	TGTGCCAGCAGCCCGACTAGCGGGAGAGTAGAGACCCAGTACTTC	CASSPTSGRVETQYF
few	TRBD2	TRBV27	TRBJ2-5	TGTGCCAGCAGTTCCCAGATAGCGGGATTTGTGACCCAGTACTTC	CASSSQIAGFVTQYF
many	-	TRBV7-6	TRBJ2-1	TGTGCCAGCAGCTTAGAGCAGAGCTCCTACAATGAGCAGTTCTTC	CASSLEQSSYNEQFF
-	-	TRBV27	TRBJ2-3	TGTGCCAGCAGGGTGTGGTACAGTAGCACAGATACGCAGTATTTT	CASRVWYSSTDTQYF
few	TRBD1	TRBV13	TRBJ2-7	TGTGCCAGCAGCTCGGGGACAGGAATCAACGAGCAGTACTTC	CASSSGTGINEQYF
many	-	TRBV28	TRBJ2-2	TGTGCCAGCAGTTTAAGTAGGGTCGGCACCGGGGAGCTGTTTTTT	CASSLSRVGTGELFF
few	TRBD1	TRBV12-3/TRBV12-4	TRBJ1-4	TGTGCCAGCAGCTCTCGGACAGGGGGCGCGAATGAAAAACTGTTTTTT	CASSSRTGGANEKLFF
-	TRBD1	TRBV6-1	TRBJ1-2	TGTGCCAGCAAAAAAATTGGGACAGGCGGCTACACCTTC	CASKKIGTGGYTF
few	-	TRBV4-1	TRBJ2-2	TGCGCCAGCAGCCAAGTTCACACCGGGGAGCTGTTTTTT	CASSQVHTGELFF
-	TRBD2	TRBV6-1	TRBJ2-2	TGTGCCAGCACCAGAGGGGCGGGAGGAGCGAACACCGGGGAGCTGTTTTTT	CASTRGAGGANTGELFF
many	-	TRBV6-2/TRBV6-3	TRBJ2-5	TGTGCCAGCAGTTACTCGAGTGCCAGCCCAAAAGAGACCCAGTACTTC	CASSYSSASPKETQYF
many	-	TRBV3-1	TRBJ2-7	TGTGCCAGCAGCCAATACAGCGGGCACCCCTACGAGCAGTACTTC	CASSQYSGHPYEQYF
-	TRBD1	TRBV5-1	TRBJ2-2	TGTGCCAGCAGCTCATACAGGGGCTTCCTTGCGAACACCGGGGAGCTGTTTTTT	CASSSYRGFLANTGELFF
many	-	TRBV30	TRBJ1-1	TGTGCCTGGAGTGTACAAGGGGGGAACACTGAAGCTTTCTTT	CAWSVQGGNTEAFF
many	-	TRBV28	TRBJ1-1	TGTGCCAGCAGCCCCGACCCCATGAACACTGAAGCTTTCTTT	CASSPDPMNTEAFF
few	-	TRBV10-3	TRBJ1-1	TGTGCCATCAGTGAGTCGAGACAGATGAACACTGAAGCTTTCTTT	CAISESRQMNTEAFF
many	-	TRBV30	TRBJ1-1	TGTGCCTGGACCAGACGGATGAACACTGAAGCTTTCTTT	CAWTRRMNTEAFF
-	TRBD1	TRBV12-3/TRBV12-4	TRBJ2-7	TGTGCCAGCAGTCCTAGACCGGGACAGGGTCCCCTCGAGCAGTACTTC	CASSPRPGQGPLEQYF
-	TRBD1	TRBV2	TRBJ2-7	TGTGCCAGCACTCTCAGGGGACAGGGATCTACAGAGCAGTACTTC	CASTLRGQGSTEQYF
few	-	TRBV18	TRBJ1-1	TGTGCCAGCTCGTGGGAGAGCCGTGGCACTGAAGCTTTCTTT	CASSWESRGTEAFF
few	-	TRBV4-1	TRBJ1-5	TGCGCCAGCAGCCAAGTAAGTCAGGTGATCAATCAGCCCCAGCATTTT	CASSQVSQVINQPQHF
-	-	TRBV7-8	TRBJ1-4	TGTGCCAGCAGCTTACTCTTTGCCCCAGTGGCTAATGAAAAACTGTTTTTT	CASSLLFAPVANEKLFF
few	-	TRBV11-2	TRBJ2-7	TGTGCCAGCGCCTCGACAGGGACTCTCTACGAGCAGTACTTC	CASASTGTLYEQYF
few	-	TRBV27	TRBJ1-5	TGTGCCAGCAGTTTAACCCTCCCCCTCTATAGCAATCAGCCCCAGCATTTT	CASSLTLPLYSNQPQHF
many	-	TRBV27	TRBJ1-5	TGTGCCAGCAGTTTAGGTCCCACGTCGGCCGCCGCCGGGAGTGTGGGGATGCCCCAGCATTTT	CASSLGPTSAAAGSVGMPQHF
-	-	TRBV5-5	TRBJ2-3	TGTGCCAGCAGCTTGGAACTAACGATTAGCACAGATACGCAGTATTTT	CASSLELTISTDTQYF
-	TRBD2	TRBV19	TRBJ2-7	TGTGCCAGTAGTGTCCTCGGGACTAGCGGGAGGGCCTACGAGCAGTACTTC	CASSVLGTSGRAYEQYF
many	TRBD2	TRBV7-9	TRBJ2-7	TGTGCCAGCAGCTTTGGGGGGGGGGCCTACGAGCAGTACTTC	CASSFGGGAYEQYF
many	TRBD1	TRBV9	TRBJ2-3	TGTGCCAGCAGCGCGACAGGGAACACAGATACGCAGTATTTT	CASSATGNTDTQYF
many	TRBD1	TRBV5-1	TRBJ1-1	TGCGCCAGCAGCTTAGGGACAGGGATGAACACTGAAGCTTTCTTT	CASSLGTGMNTEAFF
few	-	TRBV5-1	TRBJ2-1	TGCGCCAGCAGCTTGGAGGAGAAATCCCACAATGAGCAGTTCTTC	CASSLEEKSHNEQFF
many	-	TRBV20-1	TRBJ2-7	TGCAGTGCTAGTCGGCTAGCCTACGAGCAGTACTTC	CSASRLAYEQYF
few	TRBD2	TRBV12-3/TRBV12-4	TRBJ2-5	TGTGCCAGCAGTTTAGAGGCGGGAGGATTGGGAGAGACCCAGTACTTC	CASSLEAGGLGETQYF
many	-	TRBV27	TRBJ2-1	TGTGCCAGCAGTTTCTATTGGGGCAGGCCTCAGGACAGACCATCCTACAATGAGCAGTTCTTC	CASSFYWGRPQDRPSYNEQFF
-	TRBD1	TRBV29-1	TRBJ1-2	TGCAGCGTTGAAGGACAGGGGGGCGGCTACACCTTC	CSVEGQGGGYTF
-	TRBD1	TRBV28	TRBJ2-7	TGTGCCAGCAGTCAGGGAAGACAGGGTGTTGCGTGGGAGCAGTACTTC	CASSQGRQGVAWEQYF
few	TRBD1	TRBV15	TRBJ1-4	TGTGCCACCAGAAGGGACAGGGGGATCACTAATGAAAAACTGTTTTTT	CATRRDRGITNEKLFF
few	-	TRBV7-6	TRBJ2-7	TGTGCCAGCAGCCAATTACAGGGACCCACCTCCTACGAGCAGTACTTC	CASSQLQGPTSYEQYF
-	TRBD2	TRBV27	TRBJ2-4	TGTGCCAGCAGCCGTCGCAGCGGGAGGGCCACAAACATTCAGTACTTC	CASSRRSGRATNIQYF
many	-	TRBV7-9	TRBJ2-7	TGTGCCAGCAGCATCACGGGGACCGCCGCCTACGAGCAGTACTTC	CASSITGTAAYEQYF
-	-	TRBV6-1	TRBJ2-1	TGTGCCAGCAGTGACGGGTTTGGGGCTGAGCAGTTCTTC	CASSDGFGAEQFF
many	-	TRBV6-2/TRBV6-3	TRBJ2-7	TGTGCCAGCAGTTCGGCTAGCGAGACCTACGAGCAGTACTTC	CASSSASETYEQYF
many	TRBD2	TRBV5-1	TRBJ2-1	TGCGCCAGCAGCGTTGGACTAGCGGGAGTGGATGAGCAGTTCTTC	CASSVGLAGVDEQFF